This T cell receptor (beta chain) was obtained from a study of beta chain features in type 1 diabetes. Study results and caveats: A moderate, significant TCRB CDR3 shortening appeared in type 1 diabetes across four CD4+ subsets.

The V and J ends lost 0 bases and 4 bases, in that order; junction bases with no gene match: 6. Germline CDR1 and CDR2: LGHNA and YNFKEQ. The CDR3 is 17 amino acids. On this clone: Its antigen is not identified.

The study reverse transcribed the entire isolated RNA, so it sequenced expressed TCRB transcripts. Libraries were prepared by immunoSEQ multiplex PCR; TCRdb keeps only in-frame clonotypes and omits some of them. The sample has 310,000 or so clones; over 14% are singletons. The source of this sequence is a young man with type 1 diabetes. Sequenced sample: naive CD4+ T cells from blood. The chain uses TRBV4-2 and TRBJ2-1, with TRBD2 matching 10 bases. CDR3 loop: CASSQERLAGAYNEQFF. As DNA, the CDR3 is TGTGCCAGCAGCCAAGAGAGGCTAGCGGGAGCATACAATGAGCAGTTCTTC.